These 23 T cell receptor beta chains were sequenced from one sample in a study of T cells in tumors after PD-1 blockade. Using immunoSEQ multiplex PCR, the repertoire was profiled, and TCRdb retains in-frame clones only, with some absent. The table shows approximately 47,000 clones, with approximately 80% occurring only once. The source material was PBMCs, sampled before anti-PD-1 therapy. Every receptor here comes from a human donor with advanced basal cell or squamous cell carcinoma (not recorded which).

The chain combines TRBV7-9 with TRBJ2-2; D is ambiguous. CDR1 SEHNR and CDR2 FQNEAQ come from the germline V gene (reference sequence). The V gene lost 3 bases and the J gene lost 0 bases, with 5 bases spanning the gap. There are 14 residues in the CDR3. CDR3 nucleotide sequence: TGTGCCAGCAGCTTTTGGGCGAACACCGGGGAGCTGTTTTTT. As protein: CASSFWANTGELFF.

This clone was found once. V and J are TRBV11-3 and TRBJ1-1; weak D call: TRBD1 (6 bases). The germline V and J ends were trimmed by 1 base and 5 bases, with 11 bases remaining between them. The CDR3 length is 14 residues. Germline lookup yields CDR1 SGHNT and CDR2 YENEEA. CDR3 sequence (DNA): TGTGCCAGCAGCTTAGCCCAGGGGCCTACTGAAGCTTTCTTT. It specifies CASSLAQGPTEAFF.

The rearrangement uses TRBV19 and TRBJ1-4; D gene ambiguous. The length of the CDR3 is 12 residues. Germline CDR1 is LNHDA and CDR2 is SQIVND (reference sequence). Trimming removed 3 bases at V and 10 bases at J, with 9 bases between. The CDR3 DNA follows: TGTGCCAGTAGTATCTCTTTGGGAAAACTGTTTTTT. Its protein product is CASSISLGKLFF. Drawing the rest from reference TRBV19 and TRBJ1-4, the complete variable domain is DGGITQSPKYLFRKEGQNVTLSCEQNLNHDAMYWYRQDPGQGLRLIYYSQIVNDFQKGDIAEGYSVSREKKESFPLTVTSAQKNPTAFYLCASSISLGKLFFGSGTQLSVL.

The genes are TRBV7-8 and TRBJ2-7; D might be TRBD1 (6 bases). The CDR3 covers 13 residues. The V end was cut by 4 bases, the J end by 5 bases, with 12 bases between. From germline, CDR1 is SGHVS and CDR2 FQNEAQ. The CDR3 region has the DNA TGTGCCAGCAGCTATTTTACAGGGCACGAGCAGTACTTC. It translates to CASSYFTGHEQYF.

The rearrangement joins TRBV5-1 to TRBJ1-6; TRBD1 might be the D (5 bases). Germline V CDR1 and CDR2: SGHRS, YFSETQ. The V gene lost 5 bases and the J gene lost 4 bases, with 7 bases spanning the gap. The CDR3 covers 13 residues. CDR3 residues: CASSQGYNSPLHF. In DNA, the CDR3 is TGCGCCAGCAGTCAGGGTTATAATTCACCCCTCCACTTT.

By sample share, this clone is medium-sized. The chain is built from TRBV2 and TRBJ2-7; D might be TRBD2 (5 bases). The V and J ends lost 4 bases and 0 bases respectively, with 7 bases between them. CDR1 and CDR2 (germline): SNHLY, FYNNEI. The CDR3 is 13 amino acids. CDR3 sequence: CASSGAGSYEQYF. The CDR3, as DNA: TGTGCCAGCAGTGGCGCGGGCTCCTACGAGCAGTACTTC.

DNA for the CDR3: TGTGCCACCACACACTTACTCTTTGAGGACAGGGGGTCTGCCAACACTGAAGCTTTCTTT. The encoded protein is CATTHLLFEDRGSANTEAFF. The chain uses TRBV24-1 and TRBJ1-1; 10 bases line up with TRBD1. The germline gives CDR1 KGHDR, CDR2 SFDVKD. This CDR3 spans 20 amino acids. Unmatched junction bases numbered 22, after V lost 8 bases and J lost 2 bases.

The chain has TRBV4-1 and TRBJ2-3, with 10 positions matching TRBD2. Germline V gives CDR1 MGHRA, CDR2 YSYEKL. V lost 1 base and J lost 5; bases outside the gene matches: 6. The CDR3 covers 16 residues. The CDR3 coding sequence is TGCGCCAGCAGCCAAGGCATAGCGGGAGGTCAAGATACGCAGTATTTT. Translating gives CASSQGIAGGQDTQYF.

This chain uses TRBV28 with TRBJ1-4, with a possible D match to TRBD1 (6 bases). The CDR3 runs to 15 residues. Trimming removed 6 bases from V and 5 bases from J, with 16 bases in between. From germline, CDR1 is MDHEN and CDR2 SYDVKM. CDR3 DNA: TGTGCCAGCAGCCCACAGGGATACACCAATGAAAAACTGTTTTTT. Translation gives CASSPQGYTNEKLFF.

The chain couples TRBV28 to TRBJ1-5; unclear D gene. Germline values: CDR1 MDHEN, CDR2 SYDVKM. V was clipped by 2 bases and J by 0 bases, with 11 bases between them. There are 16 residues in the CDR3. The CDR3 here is CASSLLKTSSNQPQHF. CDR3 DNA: TGTGCCAGCAGTTTACTCAAGACAAGTAGCAATCAGCCCCAGCATTTT.

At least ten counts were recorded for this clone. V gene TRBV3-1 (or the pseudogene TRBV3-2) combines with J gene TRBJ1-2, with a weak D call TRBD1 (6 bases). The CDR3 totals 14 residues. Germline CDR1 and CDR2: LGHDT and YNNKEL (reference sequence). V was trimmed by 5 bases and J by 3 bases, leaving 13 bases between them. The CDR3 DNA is TGTGCCAGCAGCTCAGAAGGGGGTTACTATGGCTACACCTTC. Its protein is CASSSEGGYYGYTF.

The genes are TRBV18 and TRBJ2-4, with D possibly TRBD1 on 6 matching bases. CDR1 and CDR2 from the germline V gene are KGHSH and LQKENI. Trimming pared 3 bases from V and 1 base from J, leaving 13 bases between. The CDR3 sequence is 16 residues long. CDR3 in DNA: TGTGCCAGCTCACCTCGTCAGGGGTCGGCCAAAAACATTCAGTACTTC. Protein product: CASSPRQGSAKNIQYF.

This chain's CDR3 is CASSLARTTTGELFF. CDR3 DNA: TGCGCCAGCAGCTTGGCCAGGACGACGACCGGGGAGCTGTTTTTT. The gene calls are TRBV5-1 and TRBJ2-2; D is ambiguous. Germline CDR1 is SGHRS and CDR2 is YFSETQ. Trimming removed 0 bases from V and 5 bases from J, with 11 bases in between. CDR3 length: 15 amino acids.

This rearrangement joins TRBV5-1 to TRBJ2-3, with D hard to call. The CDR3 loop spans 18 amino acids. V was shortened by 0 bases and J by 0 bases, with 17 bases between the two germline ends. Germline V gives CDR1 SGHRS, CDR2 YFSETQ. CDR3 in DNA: TGCGCCAGCAGCTTGGATCCGGCCAAACGTTCTAGCACAGATACGCAGTATTTT. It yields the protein CASSLDPAKRSSTDTQYF.

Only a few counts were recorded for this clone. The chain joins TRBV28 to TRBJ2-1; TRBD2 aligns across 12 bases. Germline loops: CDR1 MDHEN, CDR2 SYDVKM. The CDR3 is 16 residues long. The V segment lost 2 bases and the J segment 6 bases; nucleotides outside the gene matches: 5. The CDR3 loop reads CASSLRSSGRANEQFF. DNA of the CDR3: TGTGCCAGCAGTTTACGTTCTAGCGGGAGGGCCAATGAGCAGTTCTTC.

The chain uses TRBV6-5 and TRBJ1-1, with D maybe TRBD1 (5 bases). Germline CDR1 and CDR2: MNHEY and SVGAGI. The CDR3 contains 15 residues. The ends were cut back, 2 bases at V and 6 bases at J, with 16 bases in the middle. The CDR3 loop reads CASSYGGNWRAEAFF. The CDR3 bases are TGTGCCAGCAGTTACGGGGGGAACTGGCGCGCTGAAGCTTTCTTT.

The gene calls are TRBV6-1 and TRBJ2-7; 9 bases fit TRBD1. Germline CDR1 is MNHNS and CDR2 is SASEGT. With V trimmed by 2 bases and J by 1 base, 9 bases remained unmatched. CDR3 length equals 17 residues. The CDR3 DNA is TGTGCCAGCAGTGAATGGCCCGGGGGACAGGGATCCTACGAGCAGTACTTC. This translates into CASSEWPGGQGSYEQYF.

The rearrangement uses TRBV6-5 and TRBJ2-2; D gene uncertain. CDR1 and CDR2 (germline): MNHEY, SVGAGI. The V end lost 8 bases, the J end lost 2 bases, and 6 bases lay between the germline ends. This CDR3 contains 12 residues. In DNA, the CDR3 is TGTGCCAGCTCATATAACACCGGGGAGCTGTTTTTT. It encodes CASSYNTGELFF.

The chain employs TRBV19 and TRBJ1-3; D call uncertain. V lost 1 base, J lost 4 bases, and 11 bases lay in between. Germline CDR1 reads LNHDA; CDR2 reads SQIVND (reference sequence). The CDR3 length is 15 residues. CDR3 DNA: TGTGCCAGTAGTATAGCCCCCTTAACCGGAAACACCATATATTTT. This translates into CASSIAPLTGNTIYF.

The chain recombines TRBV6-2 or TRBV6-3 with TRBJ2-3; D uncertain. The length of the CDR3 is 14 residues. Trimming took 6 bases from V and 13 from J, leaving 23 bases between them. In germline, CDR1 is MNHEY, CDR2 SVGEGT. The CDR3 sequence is CASSDNTDAPLKYF. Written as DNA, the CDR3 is TGTGCCAGCAGCGACAACACAGATGCCCCACTAAAGTATTTT.

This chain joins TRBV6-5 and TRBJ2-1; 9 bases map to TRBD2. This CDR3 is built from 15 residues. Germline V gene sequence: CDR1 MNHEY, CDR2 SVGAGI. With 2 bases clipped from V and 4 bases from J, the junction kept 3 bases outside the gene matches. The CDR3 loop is CASSYETSGYNEQFF. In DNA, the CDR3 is TGTGCCAGCAGTTACGAGACTAGCGGATACAATGAGCAGTTCTTC.

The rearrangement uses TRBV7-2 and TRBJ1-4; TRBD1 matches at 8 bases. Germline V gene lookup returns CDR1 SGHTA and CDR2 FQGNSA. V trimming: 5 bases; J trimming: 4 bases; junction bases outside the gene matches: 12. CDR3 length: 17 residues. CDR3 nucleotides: TGTGCCAGCAGCCCCGGGTGGCAGGGGGCGCTTAATGAAAAACTGTTTTTT. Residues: CASSPGWQGALNEKLFF.

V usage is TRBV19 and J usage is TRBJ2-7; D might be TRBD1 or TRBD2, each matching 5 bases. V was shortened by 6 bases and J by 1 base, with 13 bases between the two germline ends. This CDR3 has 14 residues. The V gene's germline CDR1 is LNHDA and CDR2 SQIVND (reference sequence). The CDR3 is CASRAGTRSYEQYF. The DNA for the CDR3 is TGTGCCAGTAGGGCCGGGACGAGATCCTACGAGCAGTACTTC.